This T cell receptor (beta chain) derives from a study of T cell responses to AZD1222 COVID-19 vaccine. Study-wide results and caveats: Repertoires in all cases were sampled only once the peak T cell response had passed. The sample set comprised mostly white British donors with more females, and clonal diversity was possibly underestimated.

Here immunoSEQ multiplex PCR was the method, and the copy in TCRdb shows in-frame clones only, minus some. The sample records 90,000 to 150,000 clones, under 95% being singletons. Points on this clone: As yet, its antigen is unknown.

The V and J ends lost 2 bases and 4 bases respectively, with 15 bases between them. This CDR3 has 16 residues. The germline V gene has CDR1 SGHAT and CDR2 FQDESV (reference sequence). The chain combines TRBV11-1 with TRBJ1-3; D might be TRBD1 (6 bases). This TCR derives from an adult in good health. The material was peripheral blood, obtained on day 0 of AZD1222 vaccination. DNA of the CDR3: TGTGCCAGCAGCTTACCCAGCCAGGGGCTAGGAAACACCATATATTTT. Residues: CASSLPSQGLGNTIYF.